Listed here are 7 T cell receptor beta chains from one sample, sequenced in a study of cytomegalovirus exposure and HLA in healthy donors. The PCR made use of 60 Vbeta and 13 Jbeta primers. The repertoire was sequenced with immunoSEQ multiplex PCR; TCRdb's copy has only in-frame clones and lacks some. Seen here are more than 75,000 clones, around 75% observed once, and the top ten hold under 15%. What was sequenced was PBMCs. The receptors here all came from a woman aged 40 to 50 in good health and CMV-seropositive.

The rearrangement joins TRBV6-5 to TRBJ2-1; TRBD2 matches at 9 bases. Trimming removed 0 bases from V and 8 bases from J; junction bases left unmatched: 5. The CDR3 has 15 residues. Germline-derived CDR1 and CDR2 are MNHEY and SVGAGI. The chain's CDR3 is CASSYSREGLYEQFF. CDR3 sequence (DNA): TGTGCCAGCAGTTACTCGCGGGAGGGCTTGTATGAGCAGTTCTTC.

The V and J genes are TRBV5-1 and TRBJ1-3, with TRBD1 matching 9 bases. CDR1 is SGHRS and CDR2 is YFSETQ in the germline V gene. The length of the CDR3 is 15 residues. Germline trimming cut 2 bases from V and 2 bases from J; bases unmatched to any gene: 2. In DNA, the CDR3 is TGCGCCAGCAGCTTATGGACAGGGGCTGGAAACACCATATATTTT. Protein product: CASSLWTGAGNTIYF.

The J gene is TRBJ2-5, the V gene TRBV7-2, with 7 bases fitting TRBD1. The J call may not be correct, given that the DNA end is closer to TRBJ2-7. The CDR3 is 16 amino acids. CDR1 SGHTA and CDR2 FQGNSA come from the germline V gene. CDR3 residues: CASSSRQGQGLYEQYF. In DNA form, the CDR3 reads TGTGCCAGCAGCTCACGACAGGGCCAAGGGCTCTACGAGCAGTACTTC.

Points on this clone: The same CDR3 arises from other DNA sequences in this sample as well. The rearrangement uses TRBV18 and TRBJ1-4; D is unclear. Germline-derived CDR1 and CDR2 are KGHSH and LQKENI. The CDR3 length is 14 residues. Trimming took off 3 bases at V and 0 bases at J, with 5 bases between the two ends. Here the CDR3 DNA reads TGTGCCAGCTCACCGTCCGCAACTAATGAAAAACTGTTTTTT. Its translation is CASSPSATNEKLFF.

This clone was recorded a few times. The chain employs TRBV5-6 and TRBJ2-1, with D unresolved. Germline assignment: CDR1 SGHDT and CDR2 YYEEEE. The CDR3 is 12 residues long. V was shortened by 3 bases and J by 5 bases, with 6 bases between the two germline ends. This CDR3 reads CASSSGNNEQFF. The CDR3 DNA sequence: TGTGCCAGCAGCTCTGGCAACAATGAGCAGTTCTTC.

The chain is built from TRBV5-1 and TRBJ2-2, with unresolved D. CDR3 length: 13 amino acids. Germline V gene sequence: CDR1 SGHRS, CDR2 YFSETQ. Trimming removed 4 bases at V and 3 bases at J, with 7 bases between. In DNA form, the CDR3 reads TGCGCCAGCAGCCCCGCGGACACCGGGGAGCTGTTTTTT. This translates into CASSPADTGELFF.

The chain combines TRBV5-1 with TRBJ2-5, with TRBD1 matching over 9 bases. The CDR3 runs 15 residues. The germline gives CDR1 SGHRS, CDR2 YFSETQ. V dropped 2 bases and J dropped 1; count of bases not matched to a gene: 3. The CDR3 nucleotides read TGCGCCAGCAGCTTATCGACAGGGGGCCAAGAGACCCAGTACTTC. This encodes CASSLSTGGQETQYF. The whole variable domain, remainder taken from reference TRBV5-1 and TRBJ2-5, is KAGVTQTPRYLIKTRGQQVTLSCSPISGHRSVSWYQQTPGQGLQFLFEYFSETQRNKGNFPGRFSGRQFSNSRSEMNVSTLELGDSALYLCASSLSTGGQETQYFGPGTRLLVL.